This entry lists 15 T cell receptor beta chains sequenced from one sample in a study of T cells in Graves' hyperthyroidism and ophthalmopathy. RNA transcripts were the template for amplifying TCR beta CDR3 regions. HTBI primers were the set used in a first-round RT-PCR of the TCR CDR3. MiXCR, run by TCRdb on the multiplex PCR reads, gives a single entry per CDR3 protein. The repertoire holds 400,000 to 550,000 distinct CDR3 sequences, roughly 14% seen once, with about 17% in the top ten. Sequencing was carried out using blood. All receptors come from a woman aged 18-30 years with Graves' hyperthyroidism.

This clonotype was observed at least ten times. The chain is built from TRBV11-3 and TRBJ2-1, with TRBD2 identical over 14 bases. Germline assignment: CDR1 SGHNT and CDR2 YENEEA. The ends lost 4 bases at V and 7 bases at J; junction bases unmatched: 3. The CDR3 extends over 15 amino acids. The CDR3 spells CASSSGLAGGNEQFF. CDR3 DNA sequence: TGTGCCAGCAGCTCTGGACTAGCGGGAGGAAATGAGCAGTTCTTC. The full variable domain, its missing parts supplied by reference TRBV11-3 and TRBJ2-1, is EAGVVQSPRYKIIEKKQPVAFWCNPISGHNTLYWYLQNLGQGPELLIRYENEEAVDDSQLPKDRFSAERLKGVDSTLKIQPAELGDSAVYLCASSSGLAGGNEQFFGPGTRLTVL.

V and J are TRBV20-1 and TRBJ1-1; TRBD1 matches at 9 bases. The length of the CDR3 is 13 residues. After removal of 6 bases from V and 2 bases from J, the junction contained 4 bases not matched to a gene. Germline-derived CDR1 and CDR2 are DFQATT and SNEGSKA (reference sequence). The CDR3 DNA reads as TGCAGTGCCCCGGACAGGGGTAACACTGAAGCTTTCTTT. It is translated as CSAPDRGNTEAFF.

The CDR3 reads CASSSRARLDQYF. CDR3 coding DNA: TGTGCCAGCAGCTCTAGAGCCCGGTTGGACCAGTACTTC. The V gene is TRBV5-6, the J gene TRBJ2-5; D call uncertain. CDR1 SGHDT and CDR2 YYEEEE come from the germline V gene. CDR3 size: 13 residues. V was shortened by 3 bases and J by 10 bases, with 16 bases between the two germline ends.

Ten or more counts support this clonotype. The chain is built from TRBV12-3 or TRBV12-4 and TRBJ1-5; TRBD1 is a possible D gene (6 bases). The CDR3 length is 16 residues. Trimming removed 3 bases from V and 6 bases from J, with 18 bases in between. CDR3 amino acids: CASSLGGARLSQPQHF. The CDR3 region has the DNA TGTGCCAGCAGTTTGGGGGGCGCGAGGCTTAGTCAGCCCCAGCATTTT.

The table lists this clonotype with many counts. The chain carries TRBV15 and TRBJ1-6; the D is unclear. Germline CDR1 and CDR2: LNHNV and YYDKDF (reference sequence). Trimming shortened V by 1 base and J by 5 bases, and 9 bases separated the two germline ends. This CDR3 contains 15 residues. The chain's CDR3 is CATSRGPKNNSPLHF. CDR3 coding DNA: TGTGCCACCAGCAGAGGGCCAAAAAATAATTCACCCCTCCACTTT.

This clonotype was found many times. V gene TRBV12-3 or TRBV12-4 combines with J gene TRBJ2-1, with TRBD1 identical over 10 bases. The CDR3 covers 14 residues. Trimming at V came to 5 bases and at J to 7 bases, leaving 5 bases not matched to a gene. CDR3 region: CASSADRGRNEQFF. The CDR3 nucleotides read TGTGCCAGCAGTGCAGACAGGGGGCGAAATGAGCAGTTCTTC.

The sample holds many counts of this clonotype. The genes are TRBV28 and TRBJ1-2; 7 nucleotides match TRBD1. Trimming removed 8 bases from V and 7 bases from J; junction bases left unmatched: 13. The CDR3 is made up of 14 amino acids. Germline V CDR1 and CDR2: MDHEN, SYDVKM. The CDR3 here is CASEGTDGIGGYTF. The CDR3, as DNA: TGTGCCAGCGAGGGGACAGATGGGATCGGTGGCTACACCTTC.

In nucleotides, the CDR3 is TGTGCCAGCAGCTCCACCCTAACTAGCGGGGATTCCTACAATGAGCAGTTCTTC. It encodes CASSSTLTSGDSYNEQFF. V usage is TRBV28 and J usage is TRBJ2-1; 10 bases align to TRBD2. Germline V gene sequence: CDR1 MDHEN, CDR2 SYDVKM. V gave up 6 bases and J gave up 1 base; unmatched junction bases: 12. CDR3 length: 18 amino acids.

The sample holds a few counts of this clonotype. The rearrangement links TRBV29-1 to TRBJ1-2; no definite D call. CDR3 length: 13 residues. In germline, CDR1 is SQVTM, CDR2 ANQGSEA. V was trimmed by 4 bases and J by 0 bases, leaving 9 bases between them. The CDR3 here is CSVVREANYGYTF. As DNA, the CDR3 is TGCAGCGTTGTGCGGGAAGCTAACTATGGCTACACCTTC.

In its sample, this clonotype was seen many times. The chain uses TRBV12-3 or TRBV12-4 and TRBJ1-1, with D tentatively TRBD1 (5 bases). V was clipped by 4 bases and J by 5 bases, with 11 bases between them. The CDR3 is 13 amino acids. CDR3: CASSSVGATEAFF. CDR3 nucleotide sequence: TGTGCCAGCAGTTCAGTAGGGGCGACTGAAGCTTTCTTT.

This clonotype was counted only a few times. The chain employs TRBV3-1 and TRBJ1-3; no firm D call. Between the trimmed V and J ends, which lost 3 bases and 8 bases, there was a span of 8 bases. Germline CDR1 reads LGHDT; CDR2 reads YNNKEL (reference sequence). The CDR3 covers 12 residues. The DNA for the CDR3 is TGTGCCAGCAGCCAGGGTGGGGACACCATATATTTT. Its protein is CASSQGGDTIYF. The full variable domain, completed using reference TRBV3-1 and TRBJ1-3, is DTAVSQTPKYLVTQMGNDKSIKCEQNLGHDTMYWYKQDSKKFLKIMFSYNNKELIINETVPNRFSPKSPDKAHLNLHINSLELGDSAVYFCASSQGGDTIYFGEGSWLTVV.

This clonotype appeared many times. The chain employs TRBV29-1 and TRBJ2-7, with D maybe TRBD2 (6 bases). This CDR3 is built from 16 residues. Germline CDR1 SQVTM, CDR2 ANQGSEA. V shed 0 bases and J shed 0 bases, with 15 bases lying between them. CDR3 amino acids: CSVEEGLYGSSYEQYF. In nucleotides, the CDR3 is TGCAGCGTTGAAGAGGGCCTTTACGGGAGCTCCTACGAGCAGTACTTC.

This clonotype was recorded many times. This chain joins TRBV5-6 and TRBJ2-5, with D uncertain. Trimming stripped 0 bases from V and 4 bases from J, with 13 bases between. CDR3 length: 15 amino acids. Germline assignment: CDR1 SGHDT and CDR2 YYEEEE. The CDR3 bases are TGTGCCAGCAGCTTGGAGCGACTCTCCGGAGAGACCCAGTACTTC. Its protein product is CASSLERLSGETQYF.

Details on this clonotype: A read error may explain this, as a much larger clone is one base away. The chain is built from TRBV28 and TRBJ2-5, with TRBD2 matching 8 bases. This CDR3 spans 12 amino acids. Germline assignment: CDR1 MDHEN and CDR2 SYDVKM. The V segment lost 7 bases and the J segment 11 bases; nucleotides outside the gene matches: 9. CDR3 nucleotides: TGTGCCAGCAAGTCCCCAGCGGGGGTACAGTACTTC. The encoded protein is CASKSPAGVQYF.

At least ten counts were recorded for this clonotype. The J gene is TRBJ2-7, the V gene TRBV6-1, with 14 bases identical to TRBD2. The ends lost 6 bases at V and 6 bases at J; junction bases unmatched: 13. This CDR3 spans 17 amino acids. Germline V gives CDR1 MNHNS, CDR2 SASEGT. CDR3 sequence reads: CASSQGLAGVKGSEQYF. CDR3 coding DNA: TGTGCCAGCAGCCAGGGACTAGCGGGAGTCAAAGGCAGCGAGCAGTACTTC.